What follows is one T cell receptor beta chain and its context. The sample originates from a study of blood T cell repertoires in COVID-19. Study-level background: PBMCs, B-cell-depleted T cells, or T cells provided the cDNA or gDNA that made up the material.

The table came from immunoSEQ multiplex PCR; TCRdb's copy has only in-frame clones and leaves some out. The sample carries roughly 380,000 clones, about nine tenths recorded once. CDR3 length equals 15 residues. Germline values: CDR1 LGHNA, CDR2 YSLEER. The V and J ends lost 0 bases and 2 bases respectively, with 10 bases between them. The chain combines TRBV4-3 with TRBJ1-1, with a possible D match to TRBD1 (5 bases). The sequenced material came from peripheral blood. This clonotype originated in a woman in her 40s with COVID-19, enrolled during active disease. This chain's CDR3 is CASSQDYGGNTEAFF. The CDR3 DNA follows: TGCGCCAGCAGCCAAGATTACGGGGGAAACACTGAAGCTTTCTTT.